Following are 31 T cell receptor beta chains from one sample sequenced in a study of cytomegalovirus exposure and HLA in healthy donors listed by TCRdb under 2017. Libraries were made using the immunoSEQ multiplex PCR assay. TCRdb obtained this table from immuneACCESS and retained in-frame rearrangements with V and J assigned. These tables miss some clones; where compared with another copy, unresolved V genes account for less than half of the shortfall, and the remainder is unexplained. Here the sample has 60,000 to 85,000 clones; roughly 95% occur a single time. The ten biggest clones cover 4.5% to 5% of the sample. Sequencing input: PBMCs. Receptor source: a woman aged 18-30 years in good health and CMV-seropositive.

The rearrangement links TRBV2 to TRBJ2-1; 9 bases are a match to TRBD1. Germline V gives CDR1 SNHLY, CDR2 FYNNEI. Losses at the gene ends were 6 bases for V and 8 bases for J; bases not matched to a gene: 8. The CDR3 is made up of 14 amino acids. CDR3 sequence (DNA): TGTGCCAGCAGCAGGGACAGGGTTATGGATGAGCAGTTCTTC. Its translation is CASSRDRVMDEQFF.

This sequence joins TRBV21-1 and TRBJ2-3; the D segment call TRBD1 is taken from the table without a DNA check. TRBV21-1 is recorded as a pseudogene. The CDR3 consists of 19 residues. The CDR3 DNA reads TGTGCCAGCAGCAACTACTGGGCCCCCGGACACTCCCACGCTGATACGCAGTATTTT. Protein: CASSNYWAPGHSHADTQYF.

This clone was found once. The chain is built from TRBV5-6 and TRBJ1-5; 8 bases match TRBD1. CDR1 and CDR2 from the germline V gene are SGHDT and YYEEEE. V lost 2 bases to trimming and J lost 4 bases; unmatched junction nucleotides: 11. This CDR3 region has 17 residues. The CDR3 loop reads CASSFPGQVPRNQPQHF. CDR3 sequence (DNA): TGTGCCAGCAGCTTCCCGGGACAGGTGCCACGGAATCAGCCCCAGCATTTT.

The chain has TRBV27 and TRBJ1-5, with a possible D match to TRBD1 (5 bases). The CDR3 consists of 14 residues. Trimming removed 2 bases from V and 1 base from J, with 6 bases in between. Germline CDR1 MNHEY, CDR2 SMNVEV (reference sequence). For the CDR3, the DNA is TGTGCCAGCAGTTTAGCAGGGAGCAATCAGCCCCAGCATTTT. It is translated as CASSLAGSNQPQHF.

V and J are TRBV6-5 and TRBJ2-1; D unclear. Germline-derived CDR1 and CDR2 are MNHEY and SVGAGI. V was cut by 6 bases and J by 7 bases, with 19 bases left in between. This CDR3 spans 15 amino acids. In DNA, the CDR3 is TGTGCCAGCAGCCCTCTTGAGGTTCAGAGGAATGAGCAGTTCTTC. Protein sequence: CASSPLEVQRNEQFF.

This chain joins TRBV27 and TRBJ2-5, with D perhaps TRBD2 (6 bases). The V and J ends lost 5 bases and 4 bases respectively, with 11 bases between them. The germline V gene has CDR1 MNHEY and CDR2 SMNVEV (reference sequence). This CDR3 has 13 residues. CDR3 nucleotides: TGTGCCAGCAGTGCATCGGGAGTAGAGACCCAGTACTTC. Its protein is CASSASGVETQYF.

This chain connects TRBV5-1 to TRBJ1-2; a weak D match, TRBD1 (5 bases). CDR1 and CDR2 (germline): SGHRS, YFSETQ. The CDR3 runs to 13 residues. V gave up 0 bases and J gave up 7 bases, with 10 bases separating them. CDR3 residues: CASSLAGWSGYTF. DNA for the CDR3: TGCGCCAGCAGCTTGGCAGGGTGGTCTGGCTACACCTTC. Using reference TRBV5-1 and TRBJ1-2 for the parts outside the CDR3, the full variable domain is KAGVTQTPRYLIKTRGQQVTLSCSPISGHRSVSWYQQTPGQGLQFLFEYFSETQRNKGNFPGRFSGRQFSNSRSEMNVSTLELGDSALYLCASSLAGWSGYTFGSGTRLTVV.

DNA for the CDR3: TGTGCCTGGAGCCCCCCCGGGACACCCAGAGTGGCCCAGTACTTC. Its translation is CAWSPPGTPRVAQYF. V gene TRBV30 combines with J gene TRBJ2-5; D perhaps matches TRBD1 (6 bases). Germline values: CDR1 GTSNPN, CDR2 SVGIG (reference sequence). The length of the CDR3 is 15 residues. V lost 3 bases and J 9 bases, leaving 23 bases between the germline ends.

The CDR3 DNA follows: TGTGCCAGCAGTTTTAGGCTAGCGGGATGGGGAGAGCAGTACTTC. It encodes CASSFRLAGWGEQYF. The chain couples TRBV28 to TRBJ2-7; the match to TRBD2 covers 9 bases. V trimming: 3 bases; J trimming: 7 bases; junction bases outside the gene matches: 10. This CDR3 has 15 residues. In germline, CDR1 is MDHEN, CDR2 SYDVKM.

CDR3 sequence (DNA): TGTGCCAGCACCCCCCGAGAGAGCACAGATACGCAGTATTTT. Translation: CASTPRESTDTQYF. V is TRBV2 and J is TRBJ2-3; D gene ambiguous. Per germline, CDR1 SNHLY and CDR2 FYNNEI. The V end lost 7 bases, the J end lost 0 bases, and 11 bases lay between the germline ends. The CDR3 runs to 14 residues.

This CDR3 reads CASSSGTVDEQYF. The DNA for the CDR3 is TGTGCCAGCAGCTCCGGGACAGTAGACGAGCAGTACTTC. The V and J genes are TRBV7-6 and TRBJ2-7; 7 nucleotides match TRBD1. CDR1 SGHVS and CDR2 FNYEAQ come from the germline V gene. The CDR3 sequence is 13 residues long. The junction had 5 bases not matched to a gene; V was cut back by 4 bases and J by 5 bases.

The V gene is TRBV28, the J gene TRBJ2-7, with a weak D call TRBD1 (6 bases). The germline V gene has CDR1 MDHEN and CDR2 SYDVKM. CDR3 length: 14 residues. The V gene lost 6 bases and the J gene lost 3 bases, with 15 bases spanning the gap. The CDR3 reads CASSEQGPFYEQYF. The CDR3 DNA reads TGTGCCAGCAGCGAACAGGGACCTTTCTACGAGCAGTACTTC.

The chain has TRBV7-2 and TRBJ2-5, with 7 bases that match TRBD1. Trimming removed 3 bases from V and 5 bases from J; junction bases left unmatched: 9. The CDR3 is made up of 15 amino acids. Per the germline V gene, CDR1 is SGHTA and CDR2 is FQGNSA. CDR3 amino acids: CASSFQRGRGETQYF. CDR3 coding DNA: TGTGCCAGCAGCTTCCAAAGGGGGCGAGGGGAGACCCAGTACTTC.

This chain links TRBV6-5 with TRBJ2-2, with no clear D. The CDR3 is 14 residues long. Trimming took 6 bases from V and 7 from J, leaving 15 bases between them. Germline-derived CDR1 and CDR2 are MNHEY and SVGAGI. The CDR3 DNA sequence: TGTGCCAGCAGCGAATCGCTAGTGGTCGGGGAGCTGTTTTTT. Protein: CASSESLVVGELFF.

This chain connects TRBV29-1 to TRBJ1-4, with a tentative D call TRBD1 (5 bases). The CDR3 contains 11 residues. Trimming pared 5 bases from V and 5 bases from J, leaving 6 bases between. Germline CDR1 SQVTM, CDR2 ANQGSEA. The CDR3 region is CSVYRNEKLFF. The CDR3 coding sequence is TGCAGCGTTTACAGGAATGAAAAACTGTTTTTT. The full variable domain, rest sourced from reference TRBV29-1 and TRBJ1-4, is SAVISQKPSRDICQRGTSLTIQCQVDSQVTMMFWYRQQPGQSLTLIATANQGSEATYESGFVIDKFPISRPNLTFSTLTVSNMSPEDSSIYLCSVYRNEKLFFGSGTQLSVL.

CDR3 nucleotide sequence: TGTGCCAGCAGCCCCCGACTGGAGAACACTGAAGCTTTCTTT. This encodes CASSPRLENTEAFF. The chain recombines TRBV9 with TRBJ1-1; D gene ambiguous. Germline V CDR1 and CDR2: SGDLS, YYNGEE. CDR3 length: 14 residues. Trimming stripped 4 bases from V and 1 base from J, with 11 bases between.

This rearrangement joins TRBV7-3 to TRBJ2-3; perhaps TRBD2 as D (5 bases). V was pared by 5 bases and J by 6 bases, with 9 bases between. This CDR3 has 12 amino acids. Per the germline V gene, CDR1 is SGHTA and CDR2 is FQGTGA. CDR3 region: CASSPPGDTQYF. In DNA, the CDR3 is TGTGCCAGCAGCCCCCCGGGGGATACGCAGTATTTT.

This chain links TRBV19 with TRBJ1-4; TRBD1 agrees at 7 bases. Germline loops: CDR1 LNHDA, CDR2 SQIVND (reference sequence). The CDR3 spans 14 residues. J gave up 11 bases and V 10 bases, and 16 bases lay outside the gene matches. The CDR3 reads CATTEPGQAGKLFF. CDR3 nucleotides: TGTGCCACCACCGAGCCCGGACAGGCAGGGAAACTGTTTTTT. Full variable domain (missing parts from reference TRBV19 and TRBJ1-4): DGGITQSPKYLFRKEGQNVTLSCEQNLNHDAMYWYRQDPGQGLRLIYYSQIVNDFQKGDIAEGYSVSREKKESFPLTVTSAQKNPTAFYLCATTEPGQAGKLFFGSGTQLSVL.

The gene calls are TRBV7-2 and TRBJ2-1; 10 bases agree with TRBD2. Germline V lookup: CDR1 SGHTA, CDR2 FQGNSA. CDR3 length equals 13 residues. Trimming took 6 bases from V and 6 from J; bases not matched to a gene: 2. CDR3 in DNA: TGTGCCAGCAGGGCTAGCGGGGGCAATGAGCAGTTCTTC. Residues: CASRASGGNEQFF.

The J gene is TRBJ1-2, the V gene TRBV6-5; D unclear. The V and J ends lost 6 bases and 4 bases respectively, with 18 bases between them. Germline V gene lookup returns CDR1 MNHEY and CDR2 SVGAGI. This CDR3 has 15 amino acids. This CDR3 is CASRSPLAGGYGYTF. The CDR3 DNA follows: TGTGCCAGCAGGTCACCTCTGGCCGGCGGCTATGGCTACACCTTC.

This clone has a single count. V and J are TRBV15 and TRBJ1-1; D uncertain. The CDR3 contains 14 residues. Trimming pared 0 bases from V and 6 bases from J, leaving 11 bases between. Germline CDR1 is LNHNV and CDR2 is YYDKDF (reference sequence). The CDR3 is CATSRDQVVAEAFF. DNA of the CDR3: TGTGCCACCAGCAGAGATCAGGTGGTGGCTGAAGCTTTCTTT.

CDR3 in amino acids: CASSDQQGSSYNEQFF. The CDR3 DNA is TGTGCCAGCAGTGACCAACAGGGGAGCTCCTACAATGAGCAGTTCTTC. J is TRBJ2-1 and V is TRBV25-1, with 7 nucleotides matching TRBD1. Germline V CDR1 and CDR2: MGHDK, SYGVNS. Trimming cost V 3 bases and J 0 bases; bases outside gene matches: 5. This CDR3 is 16 amino acids long.

This clone has a handful of counts. J is TRBJ1-5 and V is TRBV2; D is possibly TRBD1 (6 bases). The CDR3 length is 12 residues. V lost 5 bases, J lost 6 bases, and 8 bases lay in between. Germline V gene sequence: CDR1 SNHLY, CDR2 FYNNEI. Written as DNA, the CDR3 is TGTGCCAGCAGTCCGACAGGTCAGCCCCAGCATTTT. Its translation is CASSPTGQPQHF.

The V and J genes are TRBV7-9 and TRBJ2-7; maybe TRBD1 (6 bases). The length of the CDR3 is 14 residues. Germline V gene sequence: CDR1 SEHNR, CDR2 FQNEAQ (reference sequence). V was pared by 4 bases and J by 3 bases, with 13 bases between. This CDR3 is CASSSPDRDYEQYF. The CDR3 DNA reads TGTGCCAGCAGCTCCCCGGACAGAGACTACGAGCAGTACTTC.

The chain links TRBV5-1 to TRBJ1-4; TRBD1 agrees at 8 bases. The CDR3 is 17 amino acids. Trimming at V came to 0 bases and at J to 2 bases, leaving 6 bases not matched to a gene. Germline V gene lookup returns CDR1 SGHRS and CDR2 YFSETQ. The CDR3 nucleotides read TGCGCCAGCAGCTTGGGGACAGGGTTGTTTACTAATGAAAAACTGTTTTTT. Translating gives CASSLGTGLFTNEKLFF.

The rearrangement links TRBV30 to TRBJ2-2; D gene uncertain. Trimming cost V 0 bases and J 4 bases, with 12 bases left between them. This CDR3 spans 15 amino acids. Looked up from germline, CDR1 is GTSNPN and CDR2 is SVGIG (reference sequence). The CDR3 loop reads CAWSVHGSFTGELFF. The CDR3 DNA follows: TGTGCCTGGAGTGTACACGGGTCCTTCACCGGGGAGCTGTTTTTT. Full variable domain (rest looked up from reference TRBV30 and TRBJ2-2): SQTIHQWPATLVQPVGSPLSLECTVEGTSNPNLYWYRQAAGRGLQLLFYSVGIGQISSEVPQNLSASRPQDRQFILSSKKLLLSDSGFYLCAWSVHGSFTGELFFGEGSRLTVL.

The chain joins TRBV27 to TRBJ2-3; 12 bases map to TRBD2. V lost 5 bases to trimming and J lost 1 base; unmatched junction nucleotides: 4. This CDR3 contains 16 residues. Germline V gives CDR1 MNHEY, CDR2 SMNVEV (reference sequence). As DNA, the CDR3 is TGTGCCAGCAGTCCCAGACTAGCGGGAGGCACAGATACGCAGTATTTT. Translating it yields CASSPRLAGGTDTQYF.

This chain connects TRBV4-1 to TRBJ1-2, with D unclear. The CDR3 covers 14 residues. Trimming removed 1 base from V and 4 bases from J, with 10 bases in between. In germline, CDR1 is MGHRA, CDR2 YSYEKL. The CDR3 DNA sequence: TGCGCCAGCAGCCAAGCCGACTCTGGCTATGGCTACACCTTC. It codes for CASSQADSGYGYTF.

The rearrangement joins TRBV19 to TRBJ2-6; TRBD2 might be the D (5 bases). Trimming removed 5 bases at V and 2 bases at J, with 7 bases between. CDR1 LNHDA and CDR2 SQIVND come from the germline V gene (reference sequence). The CDR3 has 14 amino acids. The CDR3 sequence is CASSFGAGANVLTF. The CDR3 region has the DNA TGTGCCAGTAGTTTCGGGGCTGGGGCCAACGTCCTGACTTTC.

V is TRBV19 and J is TRBJ2-2, with a weak D call TRBD1 (6 bases). The CDR3 covers 15 residues. Germline CDR1 and CDR2: LNHDA and SQIVND (reference sequence). The ends were cut back, 3 bases at V and 0 bases at J, with 8 bases in the middle. CDR3 protein: CASSIGQSNTGELFF. CDR3 bases: TGTGCCAGTAGTATCGGACAGTCGAACACCGGGGAGCTGTTTTTT.

The rearrangement links TRBV18 to TRBJ1-4; 7 bases agree with TRBD1. V shed 4 bases and J 4 bases; nucleotides not matched to a gene: 9. The CDR3 consists of 16 residues. The germline CDR1 and CDR2 sequences are KGHSH and LQKENI. The CDR3 DNA follows: TGTGCCAGCTCACGCGACAGGGCCGATCTTAATGAAAAACTGTTTTTT. Translating it yields CASSRDRADLNEKLFF.